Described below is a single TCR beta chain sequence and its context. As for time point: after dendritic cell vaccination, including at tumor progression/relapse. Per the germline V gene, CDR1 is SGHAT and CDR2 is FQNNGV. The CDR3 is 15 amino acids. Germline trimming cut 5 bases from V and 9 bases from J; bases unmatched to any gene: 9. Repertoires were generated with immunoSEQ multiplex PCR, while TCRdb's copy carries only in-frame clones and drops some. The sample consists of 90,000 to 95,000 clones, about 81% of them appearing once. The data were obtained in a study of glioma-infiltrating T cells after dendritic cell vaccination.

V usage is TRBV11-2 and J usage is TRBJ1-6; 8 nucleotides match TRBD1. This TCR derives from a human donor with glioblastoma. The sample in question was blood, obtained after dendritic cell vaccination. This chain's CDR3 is CASSTPDRAVSPLHF. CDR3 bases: TGTGCCAGCAGCACCCCGGACAGGGCAGTTTCACCCCTCCACTTT. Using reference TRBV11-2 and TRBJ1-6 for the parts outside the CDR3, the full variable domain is EAGVAQSPRYKIIEKRQSVAFWCNPISGHATLYWYQQILGQGPKLLIQFQNNGVVDDSQLPKDRFSAERLKGVDSTLKIQPAKLEDSAVYLCASSTPDRAVSPLHFGNGTRLTVT.